This TCR beta chain was found in a study of T cell repertoires in cytomegalovirus infection (dated by TCRdb to 2018 to 2020). Looking at the study overall: The peptide stimulations were aimed at well-studied HLA-B-restricted epitopes as well as recently identified HLA-C-restricted CMV epitopes, whose presentation resists viral immunomodulation. Donor HLA type was relevant to the analysis, because carriage of CMV infection together with the matching HLA type was indicated by public TCR beta signatures.

The paper's findings and limits, for the study overall: Cumulative frequency of public TCR beta family members discriminated carriers of CMV infection plus the relevant HLA type in this cohort and an independent roughly 330-donor cohort. The ex vivo response was dominated by HLA-C-restricted CMV-specific TCR beta clonotypes, and the single most frequent clonotype in two of eight donors was supplied by these HLA-C-restricted clonotypes.

Sequencing took place on an Illumina HiSeq 1500. TCRdb took the public reads, trimmed them with fastp at Q25, ran MiXCR for clone calling and kept in-frame beta chains. Each CDR3 protein appears once, grouped with its most common genes and DNA. Present in this sample are tens of thousands of distinct CDR3 sequences, around a fifth of which were seen just once. About 30% of the sample is taken by the ten largest. Reading the label with the study, this specimen's treatment or condition is: in vitro stimulation with specific CMV peptide epitopes to enrich CMV-specific T cells. With respect to this clonotype: What this receptor recognizes is not known. No base quality information exists; no much larger clone differs at one position.

The germline V gene provides CDR1 MNHEY and CDR2 SVGEGT. The germline V end is reduced by 2 bases and the J end by 1 base; junction bases left unmatched: 20. The CDR3 spans 21 residues, from the cysteine through the phenylalanine. The read is trimmed to its CDR3 DNA, 63 bases read in frame from base 1. The sample here was CD8+ T cells from cultured PBMCs, taken from culture after CMV antigen stimulation. Rearrangement joined TRBV6-2 or TRBV6-3 to TRBJ2-4; 7 bases in between match TRBD1. This TCR came from a human donor in good health (CMV status not recorded). Some clones in this sample may be carry-over from other donors' samples. This receptor has the CDR3 CASSYLGAERGRGEAKNIQYF. Here is the DNA: TGTGCCAGCAGTTACCTAGGGGCTGAGAGGGGGCGCGGTGAGGCCAAAAACATTCAGTACTTC.